The 32 T cell receptor beta chains reported below all come from one sample, sequenced in a study of cytomegalovirus exposure and HLA in healthy donors. Both 60 Vbeta primers and 13 Jbeta primers went into the PCR. The method was immunoSEQ multiplex PCR; TCRdb's version includes in-frame clones alone and lacks a portion of them. This specimen shows just over 150,000 clones; the ten leading clones hold about 1.2%. Material: PBMCs. These receptors were collected from a woman aged 55-70 years in good health and CMV-seronegative.

The chain links TRBV7-9 to TRBJ2-7; possible D gene TRBD1, 5 bases. CDR1 is SEHNR, CDR2 FQNEAQ, per germline (reference sequence). The V gene lost 5 bases and the J gene lost 2 bases, with 10 bases spanning the gap. The CDR3 spans 13 residues. The CDR3: CASSPTVPYEQYF. The DNA of the CDR3 is TGTGCCAGCAGCCCGACAGTACCCTACGAGCAGTACTTC. Based on the CDR3 plus reference TRBV7-9 and TRBJ2-7, the full variable domain is DTGVSQNPRHKITKRGQNVTFRCDPISEHNRLYWYRQTLGQGPEFLTYFQNEAQLEKSRLLSDRFSAERPKGSFSTLEIQRTEQGDSAMYLCASSPTVPYEQYFGPGTRLTVT.

The J gene is TRBJ1-1, the V gene TRBV4-3; D gene uncertain. Germline CDR1 and CDR2: LGHNA and YSLEER. The V gene lost 4 bases and the J gene lost 0 bases, with 12 bases spanning the gap. This CDR3 spans 15 amino acids. DNA of the CDR3: TGCGCCAGCAGCCTAACGGGTCTCATGAACACTGAAGCTTTCTTT. Translation: CASSLTGLMNTEAFF.

V usage is TRBV7-3 and J usage is TRBJ2-6; 8 bases fit TRBD1. The CDR3 runs to 17 residues. V shed 5 bases, J shed 2 bases, and the junction held 8 bases outside the gene matches. Germline values: CDR1 SGHTA, CDR2 FQGTGA. The DNA for the CDR3 is TGTGCCAGCAGCCTTTTTTCGGACAGGGCTGGGGCCAACGTCCTGACTTTC. It specifies CASSLFSDRAGANVLTF.

The V gene is TRBV10-1, the J gene TRBJ1-1; perhaps TRBD1 as D (5 bases). Per germline, CDR1 WNHNN and CDR2 SYGVQD (reference sequence). V shed 5 bases and J shed 3 bases, with 10 bases lying between them. The CDR3 is 13 amino acids. The CDR3 protein is CASSQGLDTEAFF. The DNA for the CDR3 is TGCGCCAGCAGTCAGGGATTGGACACTGAAGCTTTCTTT.

This chain links TRBV4-3 with TRBJ2-3; 10 bases agree with TRBD1. Germline lookup yields CDR1 LGHNA and CDR2 YSLEER. CDR3 size: 19 residues. V shed 2 bases, J shed 4 bases, and the junction held 15 bases outside the gene matches. The CDR3 DNA is TGCGCCAGCAGCCAATCTGGCTATCACGGACAGGGGGACCCAGATACGCAGTATTTT. It yields the protein CASSQSGYHGQGDPDTQYF.

V is TRBV19 and J is TRBJ1-5; 9 positions match TRBD1. The length of the CDR3 is 16 residues. CDR1 LNHDA and CDR2 SQIVND come from the germline V gene (reference sequence). Trimming took 6 bases from V and 2 from J; bases not matched to a gene: 8. CDR3 sequence reads: CASSPQGARGNQPQHF. For the CDR3, the DNA is TGTGCCAGTAGCCCACAGGGGGCCAGGGGCAATCAGCCCCAGCATTTT.

This rearrangement joins TRBV11-2 to TRBJ1-2, with 8 positions matching TRBD1. Trimming at V came to 5 bases and at J to 1 base, leaving 3 bases not matched to a gene. The CDR3 is 14 amino acids. The germline CDR1 and CDR2 sequences are SGHAT and FQNNGV. This CDR3 reads CASSPGQGNYGYTF. CDR3 DNA: TGTGCCAGCAGCCCCGGACAGGGTAACTATGGCTACACCTTC.

This chain links TRBV9 with TRBJ1-6; no clear D. V was clipped by 1 base and J by 7 bases, with 15 bases between them. Germline V CDR1 and CDR2: SGDLS, YYNGEE. CDR3 length: 16 amino acids. The DNA for the CDR3 is TGTGCCAGCAGCGTAAGTCCAGTCACCGAAAATTCACCCCTCCACTTT. Amino acid sequence: CASSVSPVTENSPLHF. The full variable domain, completed using reference TRBV9 and TRBJ1-6, is DSGVTQTPKHLITATGQRVTLRCSPRSGDLSVYWYQQSLDQGLQFLIQYYNGEERAKGNILERFSAQQFPDLHSELNLSSLELGDSALYFCASSVSPVTENSPLHFGNGTRLTVT.

This chain connects TRBV6-6 to TRBJ2-5; tentative D call: TRBD1 (5 bases). The end of the DNA aligns better with TRBJ2-7, so the J call may be wrong. Germline loops: CDR1 MNHNY, CDR2 SVGAGI (reference sequence). CDR3 length equals 13 residues. For the CDR3, the DNA is TGTGCCAGCAGTCGGACACCCTCGGACGAGCAGTACTTC. This gives the protein CASSRTPSDEQYF.

The CDR3 region has the DNA TGTGCCAGCTCACCCGGACACCAATTGCCCCCCTACGAGCAGTACTTC. Amino acids: CASSPGHQLPPYEQYF. The chain combines TRBV18 with TRBJ2-7, with D maybe TRBD1 (5 bases). V lost 3 bases to trimming and J lost 2 bases, with 17 bases between them. CDR1 and CDR2 from the germline V gene are KGHSH and LQKENI. CDR3 length: 16 amino acids.

The chain recombines TRBV19 with TRBJ2-6; TRBD1 agrees at 8 bases. Trimming removed 10 bases from V and 0 bases from J; junction bases left unmatched: 5. Germline lookup yields CDR1 LNHDA and CDR2 SQIVND (reference sequence). This CDR3 spans 15 amino acids. CDR3 sequence reads: CATRDRSSGANVLTF. CDR3 DNA sequence: TGTGCCACCCGGGACAGGAGCTCTGGGGCCAACGTCCTGACTTTC.

The CDR3 DNA reads as TGCGCCAGCAGCCTCCGGGACAGGGATGGCAAGGACGAGCAGTACTTC. It is translated as CASSLRDRDGKDEQYF. V usage is TRBV5-1 and J usage is TRBJ2-5; TRBD1 aligns across 9 bases. TRBJ2-7 matches the DNA end more closely, so the J call is doubtful. This CDR3 has 16 amino acids. Germline V gene data show CDR1 as SGHRS and CDR2 as YFSETQ.

The genes are TRBV14 and TRBJ1-2; tentative D call: TRBD1 (6 bases). Germline V gene sequence: CDR1 SGHDN, CDR2 FVKESK. The V end was cut by 1 base, the J end by 8 bases, with 17 bases between. The CDR3 is 15 amino acids. The CDR3 region has the DNA TGTGCCAGCAGCCAAGCGGGTGGGGCAGGGGAAGGCTACACCTTC. This translates into CASSQAGGAGEGYTF.

V gene TRBV7-6 combines with J gene TRBJ2-3; 13 bases match TRBD2. Germline CDR1 reads SGHVS; CDR2 reads FNYEAQ. Trimming cost V 0 bases and J 6 bases; bases outside gene matches: 18. This CDR3 region has 21 residues. CDR3 in DNA: TGTGCCAGCAGCTTAGCCGAGACACCTCGGACTAGCGGGAGTTTATGGGATACGCAGTATTTT. Protein sequence: CASSLAETPRTSGSLWDTQYF. Supplemented by reference TRBV7-6 and TRBJ2-3, the full variable domain reads GAGVSQSPRYKVTKRGQDVALRCDPISGHVSLYWYRQALGQGPEFLTYFNYEAQQDKSGLPNDRFSAERPEGSISTLTIQRTEQRDSAMYRCASSLAETPRTSGSLWDTQYFGPGTRLTVL.

The rearrangement links TRBV5-1 to TRBJ1-1, with 7 bases fitting TRBD1. Germline CDR1 reads SGHRS; CDR2 reads YFSETQ. This CDR3 comprises 16 residues. Trimming cost V 4 bases and J 4 bases; bases outside gene matches: 13. The CDR3 is CASSPGQALRGTEAFF. For the CDR3, the DNA is TGCGCCAGCAGCCCCGGACAGGCACTGCGGGGCACTGAAGCTTTCTTT.

The chain links TRBV4-1 to TRBJ2-7; the D gene is possibly TRBD2 (6 bases). The CDR3 consists of 14 residues. Trimming removed 4 bases at V and 2 bases at J, with 12 bases between. CDR1 is MGHRA and CDR2 is YSYEKL in the germline V gene. The CDR3 region has the DNA TGCGCCAGCAGCCCTTTCGGGGGAGCCTACGAGCAGTACTTC. Translating gives CASSPFGGAYEQYF.

This chain uses TRBV6-5 with TRBJ2-6; D is perhaps TRBD2 (5 bases). This CDR3 has 15 residues. Germline CDR1 MNHEY, CDR2 SVGAGI. Trimming cost V 2 bases and J 0 bases, with 5 bases left between them. CDR3 residues: CASSYSGSGANVLTF. The CDR3 bases are TGTGCCAGCAGTTACAGCGGCTCTGGGGCCAACGTCCTGACTTTC.

The rearrangement joins TRBV30 to TRBJ1-1; TRBD1 matches 7 bases. The CDR3 contains 13 residues. The germline V gene has CDR1 GTSNPN and CDR2 SVGIG (reference sequence). V was pared by 2 bases and J by 5 bases, with 5 bases of the junction left unmatched. This CDR3 reads CAWSQGTVTEAFF. The CDR3 DNA sequence: TGTGCCTGGAGTCAAGGGACAGTTACTGAAGCTTTCTTT.

The rearrangement joins TRBV27 to TRBJ2-5; 9 nucleotides align to TRBD2. The last part of the DNA fits TRBJ2-7 better; the J call may be wrong. CDR3 length: 13 residues. Germline V gene sequence: CDR1 MNHEY, CDR2 SMNVEV (reference sequence). The CDR3 DNA sequence: TGTGCCAGCCGGGCTAGCGGGACCTACGAGCAGTACTTC. Translating it yields CASRASGTYEQYF.

The rearrangement joins TRBV11-2 to TRBJ2-7; D is possibly TRBD2 (5 bases). The V gene's germline CDR1 is SGHAT and CDR2 FQNNGV. This CDR3 spans 12 amino acids. V lost 5 bases, J lost 8 bases, and 13 bases lay in between. Here the CDR3 DNA reads TGTGCCAGCAGCCGAGACCCGGGGAAGCAGTACTTC. Its protein is CASSRDPGKQYF. Full variable domain (missing parts from reference TRBV11-2 and TRBJ2-7): EAGVAQSPRYKIIEKRQSVAFWCNPISGHATLYWYQQILGQGPKLLIQFQNNGVVDDSQLPKDRFSAERLKGVDSTLKIQPAKLEDSAVYLCASSRDPGKQYFGPGTRLTVT.

The V gene is TRBV11-2, the J gene TRBJ2-7; D is perhaps TRBD2 (5 bases). CDR1 and CDR2 (germline): SGHAT, FQNNGV. CDR3 length: 15 amino acids. V gave up 2 bases and J gave up 7 bases, with 18 bases separating them. The CDR3 nucleotides read TGTGCCAGCAGCTTATCCGGACCGGGTCCGGGGGAGCAGTACTTC. Protein sequence: CASSLSGPGPGEQYF.

The chain joins TRBV27 to TRBJ1-1, with 7 bases lining up with TRBD1. Germline V CDR1 and CDR2: MNHEY, SMNVEV (reference sequence). The CDR3 length is 13 residues. Trimming cost V 6 bases and J 4 bases; bases outside gene matches: 5. The CDR3: CASSREGATEAFF. DNA for the CDR3: TGTGCCAGCAGCCGTGAGGGGGCCACTGAAGCTTTCTTT.

CDR3 in DNA: TGTGCCACCAGCAGAGATTACGTCATGGACAGCCTGGGAGAGACCCAGTACTTC. This codes for CATSRDYVMDSLGETQYF. The chain is built from TRBV15 and TRBJ2-5; perhaps TRBD1 as D (6 bases). V gave up 0 bases and J gave up 4 bases, with 21 bases separating them. The germline gives CDR1 LNHNV, CDR2 YYDKDF (reference sequence). The CDR3 consists of 18 residues.

The chain is built from TRBV7-3 and TRBJ2-2; no firm D call. V was clipped by 5 bases and J by 3 bases, with 16 bases between them. Per the germline V gene, CDR1 is SGHTA and CDR2 is FQGTGA. The CDR3 is made up of 16 amino acids. The CDR3 sequence is CASSQFPGLDTGELFF. DNA for the CDR3: TGTGCCAGCAGCCAATTCCCGGGTCTGGACACCGGGGAGCTGTTTTTT.

The CDR3 is CASSETGLRNIQYF. DNA for the CDR3: TGTGCCAGTAGTGAGACAGGGCTGAGGAACATTCAGTACTTC. The rearrangement links TRBV19 to TRBJ2-4; 7 bases agree with TRBD1. Looked up from germline, CDR1 is LNHDA and CDR2 is SQIVND (reference sequence). This CDR3 spans 14 amino acids. Trimming at V came to 5 bases and at J to 7 bases, leaving 8 bases not matched to a gene.

V is TRBV5-4 and J is TRBJ2-1; D is perhaps TRBD2 (5 bases). The CDR3 runs 15 residues. Between the trimmed V and J ends, which lost 1 base and 4 bases, there was a span of 12 bases. CDR1 and CDR2 from the germline V gene are SGHNT and YYREEE (reference sequence). The CDR3 spells CASSLSSGRYNEQFF. DNA of the CDR3: TGTGCCAGCAGCTTGTCCAGCGGTAGATACAATGAGCAGTTCTTC.

The chain is built from TRBV5-4 and TRBJ2-2; a possible D gene is TRBD1 (6 bases). The CDR3 extends over 15 amino acids. Germline lookup yields CDR1 SGHNT and CDR2 YYREEE (reference sequence). Trimming left V 2 bases short and J 5 bases short, with 13 bases between. The CDR3 sequence is CASSFQRGLTGELFF. CDR3 nucleotides: TGTGCCAGCAGCTTCCAAAGGGGGTTAACCGGGGAGCTGTTTTTT.

The J gene is TRBJ2-5, the V gene TRBV5-8, with 7 bases matching TRBD1. The J call may not be correct, given that the DNA end is closer to TRBJ2-7. The CDR3 loop spans 13 amino acids. Germline-derived CDR1 and CDR2 are SGHTS and YDEGEE. The CDR3 sequence is CASRKDRINEQYF. CDR3 coding DNA: TGTGCCAGCAGAAAGGACAGGATTAACGAGCAGTACTTC.

The V call is TRBV6-6, the J call TRBJ1-5; a weak D match, TRBD1 (6 bases). Germline V gene data show CDR1 as MNHNY and CDR2 as SVGAGI (reference sequence). The CDR3 covers 14 residues. V dropped 6 bases and J dropped 4 bases, with 13 bases sitting between them. The CDR3 loop reads CASSPTGSNQPQHF. The CDR3 DNA reads as TGTGCCAGCAGCCCGACAGGTTCTAATCAGCCCCAGCATTTT.

CDR3 sequence: CASSKRGSGTDTQYF. In DNA form, the CDR3 reads TGTGCCAGCAGTAAGCGGGGGTCTGGCACAGATACGCAGTATTTT. The V gene is TRBV27, the J gene TRBJ2-3; 8 bases agree with TRBD2. The CDR3 spans 15 residues. The V segment lost 5 bases and the J segment 1 base; nucleotides outside the gene matches: 5. Germline CDR1 is MNHEY and CDR2 is SMNVEV (reference sequence).

The genes are TRBV7-3 and TRBJ1-2, with TRBD1 matching over 8 bases. The germline CDR1 and CDR2 sequences are SGHTA and FQGTGA. Trimming cost V 8 bases and J 6 bases; bases outside gene matches: 8. This CDR3 is 13 amino acids long. The DNA of the CDR3 is TGTGCCAGCCAGTTGGACAGGGTAGATGGCTACACCTTC. Protein: CASQLDRVDGYTF.

This chain uses TRBV5-1 with TRBJ2-5; the match to TRBD2 covers 13 bases. CDR1 and CDR2 from the germline V gene are SGHRS and YFSETQ. V lost 0 bases, J lost 4 bases, and 6 bases stayed unmatched. The CDR3 is made up of 17 amino acids. CDR3 residues: CASSLGQTSGRGETQYF. The CDR3, as DNA: TGCGCCAGCAGCTTGGGTCAAACTAGCGGGAGGGGAGAGACCCAGTACTTC.